This T cell receptor (beta chain) was identified during a study of shared clonotypes between healthy human individuals. Study-level background: Researchers assigned three CD4 naive, three CD4 memory, two CD8 naive and one CD8 memory plate to each donor.

This CDR3 contains 15 residues. Deletions cut 5 bases from V and 3 bases from J, with 16 bases between. Germline loops: CDR1 SNHLY, CDR2 FYNNEI. Here immunoSEQ multiplex PCR was the method, and the copy in TCRdb shows in-frame clones only, minus some. The data hold 190,000 or so clones, with approximately 61% observed a single time. This chain uses TRBV2 with TRBJ1-1, with a tentative D call TRBD1 (6 bases). Sequencing was carried out using memory CD4+ T cells sorted from blood. As for subset: CD45RA-negative fraction. The TCR sequence derives from a young man in good health. CDR3 sequence (DNA): TGTGCCAGCAGTTACCACACAGGGTGGGACACTGAAGCTTTCTTT. Its protein is CASSYHTGWDTEAFF.